The next 6 T cell receptor beta chains were all read from a single sample in a study of shared clonotypes between healthy human individuals. The protocol was immunoSEQ multiplex PCR, while the TCRdb copy is restricted to in-frame clones and leaves out a portion. This sample has roughly 530,000 clones, with almost 97% found just once. Sequencing input: naive CD4+ T cells sorted from blood. Subset denoted: CD45RA+ positively selected. The receptors were sampled from a woman aged 25-40 years in good health.

Concerning this clone: Other DNA sequences from this sample encode an identical CDR3 as well. The V and J genes are TRBV11-2 and TRBJ2-7; D is undetermined. CDR1 and CDR2 from the germline V gene are SGHAT and FQNNGV. CDR3 length: 11 amino acids. V was pared by 1 base and J by 7 bases, with 5 bases between. DNA for the CDR3: TGTGCCAGCAGCTTAGTGTATGAGCAGTACTTC. Translated, it gives CASSLVYEQYF. Based on the CDR3 plus reference TRBV11-2 and TRBJ2-7, the full variable domain is EAGVAQSPRYKIIEKRQSVAFWCNPISGHATLYWYQQILGQGPKLLIQFQNNGVVDDSQLPKDRFSAERLKGVDSTLKIQPAKLEDSAVYLCASSLVYEQYFGPGTRLTVT.

The CDR3 nucleotides are TGTGCCAGCAGTGAACAGGGGGCGCGGAATGAGCAGTTCTTC. Amino acid sequence: CASSEQGARNEQFF. This chain uses TRBV2 with TRBJ2-1; TRBD1 aligns across 8 bases. The CDR3 runs 14 residues. The germline CDR1 and CDR2 sequences are SNHLY and FYNNEI. V trimming: 2 bases; J trimming: 7 bases; junction bases outside the gene matches: 4.

This chain connects TRBV7-9 to TRBJ1-4, with 7 bases fitting TRBD1. This CDR3 has 14 amino acids. Unmatched junction bases numbered 4, after V lost 5 bases and J lost 4 bases. The germline V gene encodes CDR1 SEHNR and CDR2 FQNEAQ (reference sequence). Here the CDR3 reads CASSQDRYNEKLFF. Here the CDR3 DNA reads TGTGCCAGCAGCCAGGACAGGTATAATGAAAAACTGTTTTTT.

This rearrangement joins TRBV19 to TRBJ2-5, with TRBD1 identical over 7 bases. The CDR3 is made up of 13 amino acids. The germline V gene has CDR1 LNHDA and CDR2 SQIVND (reference sequence). V trimming: 7 bases; J trimming: 4 bases; junction bases outside the gene matches: 6. This CDR3 reads CASTRDSRETQYF. The CDR3 bases are TGTGCCAGTACCCGGGACAGTAGAGAGACCCAGTACTTC.

The chain recombines TRBV28 with TRBJ1-2; D call uncertain. Germline-derived CDR1 and CDR2 are MDHEN and SYDVKM. V lost 2 bases and J lost 7, with 11 bases in between. There are 13 residues in the CDR3. The CDR3 spells CASSLNGLSGYTF. The CDR3, as DNA: TGTGCCAGCAGTTTAAACGGACTAAGTGGCTACACCTTC.

V and J are TRBV19 and TRBJ1-1; possible D gene TRBD1, 5 bases. The germline V gene encodes CDR1 LNHDA and CDR2 SQIVND (reference sequence). The ends were cut back, 5 bases at V and 3 bases at J, with 13 bases in the middle. The CDR3 totals 14 residues. CDR3 nucleotides: TGTGCCAGTAGTTCTCAGACGGGGGACACTGAAGCTTTCTTT. As protein: CASSSQTGDTEAFF.